The source of this T cell receptor (beta chain) is a study of cytomegalovirus exposure and HLA in healthy donors. Study-wide results and caveats: Some segments of the V type, notably TRBV6-2 and TRBV6-3, were excluded as indistinguishable. Roughly uniform depth of sequencing across donors was assumed in presence/absence analyses. Being productive about 90% or about 30% of the time was typical of most TCR beta V segments in an earlier analysis.

Details on this clone: Antigen unknown.

Germline loops: CDR1 SGHNT, CDR2 YYREEE (reference sequence). The CDR3 loop spans 11 amino acids. V was shortened by 3 bases and J by 5 bases, with 3 bases between the two germline ends. PCR used 60 Vbeta primers and 13 Jbeta primers. Sequenced by immunoSEQ multiplex PCR; TCRdb stores in-frame clones only, minus some. This sample has some 140,000 clones; 80% occur once, and the top ten carry around 5.6%. The chain combines TRBV5-4 with TRBJ1-3, with D hard to call. The specimen was PBMCs. The sequence came from a middle-aged woman in good health and CMV-seropositive. The CDR3 DNA reads as TGTGCCAGCAGCTACAGAAACACCATATATTTT. Translated, it gives CASSYRNTIYF.